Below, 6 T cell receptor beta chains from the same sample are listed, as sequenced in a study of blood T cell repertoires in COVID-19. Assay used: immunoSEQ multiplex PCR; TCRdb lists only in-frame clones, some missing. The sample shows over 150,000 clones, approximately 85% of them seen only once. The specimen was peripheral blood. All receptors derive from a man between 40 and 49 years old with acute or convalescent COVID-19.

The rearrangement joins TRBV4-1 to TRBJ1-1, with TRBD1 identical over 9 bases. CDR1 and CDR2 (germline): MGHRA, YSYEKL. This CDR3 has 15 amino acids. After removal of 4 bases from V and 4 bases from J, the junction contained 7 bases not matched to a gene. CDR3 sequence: CASSRPDRGGTEAFF. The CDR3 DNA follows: TGCGCCAGCAGCCGGCCCGACAGGGGGGGCACTGAAGCTTTCTTT.

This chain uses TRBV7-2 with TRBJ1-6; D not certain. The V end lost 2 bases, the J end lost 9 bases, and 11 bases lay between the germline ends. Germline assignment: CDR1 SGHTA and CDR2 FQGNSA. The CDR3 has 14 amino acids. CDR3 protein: CASSLSTVISPLHF. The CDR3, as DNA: TGTGCCAGCAGCTTATCCACGGTCATTTCACCCCTCCACTTT. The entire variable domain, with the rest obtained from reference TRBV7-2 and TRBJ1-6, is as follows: GAGVSQSPSNKVTEKGKDVELRCDPISGHTALYWYRQSLGQGLEFLIYFQGNSAPDKSGLPSDRFSAERTGGSVSTLTIQRTQQEDSAVYLCASSLSTVISPLHFGNGTRLTVT.

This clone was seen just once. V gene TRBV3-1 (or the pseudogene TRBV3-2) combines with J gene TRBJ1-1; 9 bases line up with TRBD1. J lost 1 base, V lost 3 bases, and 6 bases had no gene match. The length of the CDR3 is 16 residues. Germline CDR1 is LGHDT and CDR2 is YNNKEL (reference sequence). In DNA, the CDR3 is TGTGCCAGCAGCCAGGAGGGGACAGGGAAGAACACTGAAGCTTTCTTT. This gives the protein CASSQEGTGKNTEAFF.

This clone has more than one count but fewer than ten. The CDR3 spells CASSFIGTGELFF. The CDR3, as DNA: TGTGCCAGCAGCTTCATCGGCACCGGGGAGCTGTTTTTT. This chain links TRBV5-5 with TRBJ2-2, with D unresolved. The CDR3 has 13 amino acids. The germline gives CDR1 SGHKS, CDR2 YYEKEE (reference sequence). V shed 2 bases and J shed 4 bases, with 6 bases lying between them. The full variable domain, in which reference TRBV5-5 and TRBJ2-2 provide the parts outside the CDR3, is DAGVTQSPTHLIKTRGQQVTLRCSPISGHKSVSWYQQVLGQGPQFIFQYYEKEERGRGNFPDRFSARQFPNYSSELNVNALLLGDSALYLCASSFIGTGELFFGEGSRLTVL.

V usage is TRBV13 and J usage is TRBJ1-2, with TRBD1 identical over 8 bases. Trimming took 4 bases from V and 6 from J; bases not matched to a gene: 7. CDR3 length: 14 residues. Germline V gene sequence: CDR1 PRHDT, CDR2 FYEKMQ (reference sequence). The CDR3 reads CASSSRTGLHGYTF. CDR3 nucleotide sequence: TGTGCCAGCAGCTCCAGGACAGGGTTACATGGCTACACCTTC.

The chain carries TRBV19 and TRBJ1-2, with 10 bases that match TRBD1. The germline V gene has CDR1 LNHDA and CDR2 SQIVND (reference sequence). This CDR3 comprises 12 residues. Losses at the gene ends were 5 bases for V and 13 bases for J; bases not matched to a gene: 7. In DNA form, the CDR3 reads TGTGCCAGTAGTCCCGGGGACAGGGGCCTCACCTTC. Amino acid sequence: CASSPGDRGLTF.